This T cell receptor beta chain was found in a study of blood T cell repertoires in COVID-19. Generated by immunoSEQ multiplex PCR, the TCRdb table keeps only in-frame clones and is missing some. The profile shows 250,000 to 350,000 clones, more than 70% of them singletons. The source of this sequence is a woman in her forties or fifties with acute or convalescent COVID-19. Sequences were obtained from peripheral blood.

The CDR3 here is CATSGAPPDYGYTF. The CDR3 DNA reads as TGTGCCACCAGTGGGGCCCCTCCGGATTATGGCTACACCTTC. The chain has TRBV24-1 and TRBJ1-2; D call uncertain. Deletions cut 5 bases from V and 5 bases from J, with 14 bases between. The CDR3 loop spans 14 amino acids. The germline V gene has CDR1 KGHDR and CDR2 SFDVKD.